The rows below give T cell receptor beta chains drawn from one sample of a study of beta chain features in type 1 diabetes. The table came from immunoSEQ multiplex PCR; TCRdb's copy has only in-frame clones and leaves some out. The sample holds hundreds of thousands of clones, more than 12% seen once. Sequenced material: naive CD4+ T cells from blood. The receptors were gathered from a man younger than 35 with type 1 diabetes. Each CDR3 is given without its conserved first and last residue.

j_call | v_call | cdr3_aa
TRBJ2-7 | TRBV28 | ASSLFWRGGTYEQY
TRBJ2-1 | TRBV19 | ASSFGRDRSGNEQF
TRBJ2-1 | TRBV11-2 | ASSSARGHNYNEQF
TRBJ2-6 | TRBV7-2 | ASSFQVSGANVLT
TRBJ2-1 | TRBV4-1 | ASSPAAGGSYNEQF
TRBJ1-6 | TRBV19 | ASTMGAADNSPLH
TRBJ1-1 | TRBV7-2 | ASSQRQGGKAFEAF
TRBJ2-6 | TRBV11-2 | ASSHPGKAGANVLT
TRBJ1-1 | TRBV9 | ASSVNRNTEAF
TRBJ2-1 | TRBV7-2 | ASSLVGQGAYEQF
TRBJ2-3 | TRBV9 | ASSGWTSGGPDTQY
TRBJ2-3 | TRBV30 | AWRRADLFTDTQY
TRBJ2-5 | TRBV5-4 | ASSPIGVLQETQY
TRBJ1-1 | TRBV29-1 | SAPSGQVNTEAF
TRBJ1-5 | TRBV30 | AWSVGQPQH
TRBJ1-2 | TRBV9 | ASSVTGGDPYGYT
TRBJ1-1 | TRBV2 | ASSVRQWTEAF
TRBJ2-2 | TRBV6-1 | ASSRTLHTGELF
TRBJ1-1 | TRBV6-5 | ASSAHVGNTEAF
TRBJ1-6 | TRBV5-1 | ASSLSLRGSPLH
TRBJ2-1 | TRBV5-6 | ASTTGGFREQF
TRBJ1-6 | TRBV9 | ASSADGNSPLH
TRBJ2-3 | TRBV7-2 | ASSLALAGGPDTQY
TRBJ2-3 | TRBV7-2 | ASSFAPKGIGTDTQY
TRBJ2-3 | TRBV4-3 | ASSQGPGRIDTQY
TRBJ1-5 | TRBV2 | ASSEALRYTSNQPQH
TRBJ2-3 | TRBV30 | AWTSGGAGGTDTQY
TRBJ2-3 | TRBV6-5 | ASNRGVTDTQY
TRBJ1-2 | TRBV6-1 | ASSEGTPIYGYT
TRBJ1-1 | TRBV5-1 | ASSLTGDTEAF
TRBJ2-7 | TRBV15 | ATSSGGLKPTYEQY
TRBJ2-1 | TRBV5-1 | ASSLGGGEEQF
TRBJ2-1 | TRBV7-8 | ASSLVSSGEQF
TRBJ2-1 | TRBV6-5 | ASGRERSYNEQF
TRBJ2-1 | TRBV19 | ASSEGTSGTGEQF
TRBJ2-2 | TRBV5-4 | ASSIPNTGELF
TRBJ1-5 | TRBV2 | ASSPQGLSNQPQH
TRBJ2-1 | TRBV7-8 | ASSLISLAGYNEQF
TRBJ2-1 | TRBV5-4 | ASSPGLAGGNEQF
TRBJ2-7 | TRBV6-4 | ASINTGTRYYLY
TRBJ2-5 | TRBV27 | ASSLSMSGSRGTQY
TRBJ2-5 | TRBV7-2 | ASSFRTALGETQY
TRBJ2-5 | TRBV7-2 | ASSLLWGPETQY
TRBJ1-6 | TRBV28 | ASSTSTGGSPLH
TRBJ2-5 | TRBV18 | ASSPPASRETQY
TRBJ2-7 | TRBV28 | ASTLGLISYEQY
TRBJ2-7 | TRBV7-2 | ASSPTGPRSV
TRBJ2-7 | TRBV2 | ASSDDRYTPYEQY
TRBJ1-2 | TRBV20-1 | SATGAHGYT
TRBJ2-7 | TRBV6-1 | ASTSQGEQY
TRBJ2-4 | TRBV25-1 | ASSGDYTLAKNIQY
TRBJ2-5 | TRBV30 | AWSVTSGGGTQY
TRBJ2-7 | TRBV5-1 | ASSLEGYEQY
TRBJ1-4 | TRBV9 | ASSPDGVAKLF
TRBJ2-1 | TRBV4-2 | ASSQDKSSKF